The rows below give T cell receptor beta chains drawn from one sample of a study of CD8 T cells in ankylosing spondylitis. TCRdb re-derived calls from the 5' RACE reads in MiXCR, one entry per CDR3 protein. The sample carries 250,000 or so distinct CDR3 sequences, roughly a quarter recorded once. Sample: blood, either unsorted or a sorted T cell fraction (not recorded which). The source is a male donor with ankylosing spondylitis or in good health (not recorded which). CDR3s include the opening cysteine and the closing phenylalanine or tryptophan. The order of the fields is V gene, J gene, CDR3 protein.

>TRBV5-4|TRBJ2-7
CASSFPSGSSYEQYF
>TRBV12-3/TRBV12-4|TRBJ2-7
CASADAAYEQYF
>TRBV4-1|TRBJ2-4
CASSHPKGLWNIQYF
>TRBV10-1|TRBJ2-7
CASSEKIQGGSYEQYF
>TRBV20-1|TRBJ1-1
CSAPARDTEAFF
>TRBV20-1|TRBJ1-4
CSARHSPNEKLFF
>TRBV15|TRBJ2-5
CATSKGQETQYF
>TRBV10-3|TRBJ2-7
CAISITVGYEQYF
>TRBV30|TRBJ2-2
CAWSGPLAGELFF
>TRBV20-1|TRBJ2-2
CSALGSGTTGELFF
>TRBV6-1|TRBJ2-7
CASSPDATYEQYF
>TRBV20-1|TRBJ2-7
CSVDRADDEQYF
>TRBV29-1|TRBJ1-1
CSVEGRTWTEAFF
>TRBV6-5|TRBJ2-7
CASSYQVGGASHYEQYF
>TRBV20-1|TRBJ2-5
CSARFYSGGETQYF
>TRBV5-1|TRBJ2-5
CASSPTDRLQETQYF
>TRBV18|TRBJ1-6
CASSRAGGGNSPLHF
>TRBV6-1|TRBJ1-5
CASSGRAPNQPQHF
>TRBV12-3/TRBV12-4|TRBJ2-5
CASSMSRDSQETQYF
>TRBV12-3/TRBV12-4|TRBJ2-1
CASSFRPRSEQFF
>TRBV28|TRBJ2-7
CASSSPGGPAYEQYF
>TRBV20-1|TRBJ2-7
CSAVLAGSLEEQYF
>TRBV11-3|TRBJ2-3
CASSHSEMDTQYF
>TRBV12-3/TRBV12-4|TRBJ2-7
CASSGTGEGEQYF